This T cell receptor beta chain came from a study of T cells in Graves' hyperthyroidism and ophthalmopathy. This clonotype was seen many times. Its antigen is not known. TCR beta CDR3 regions were amplified from RNA. First-round RT-PCR targeting the TCR CDR3 was performed with the HTBI primer set. Each CDR3 protein is one row after TCRdb ran MiXCR on the multiplex PCR reads. Altogether 550,000 to 650,000 distinct CDR3 sequences are present, around 14% being singletons, with the ten largest covering roughly 5.5%. Preceding any ophthalmopathy symptoms, the blood sample dates from first hyperthyroidism diagnosis. Study-wide results and caveats: Ophthalmopathy and stable hyperthyroidism were told apart by a 13 V-J model.

Germline CDR1 is SGHAT and CDR2 is FQNNGV. V lost 1 base, J lost 1 base, and 16 bases lay in between. The CDR3 contains 17 residues. The receptor was isolated from a woman in her 30s with Graves' hyperthyroidism that later progressed to Graves' ophthalmopathy. The J gene is TRBJ1-2, the V gene TRBV11-2; a possible D gene is TRBD1 (5 bases). Sequenced sample: blood. CDR3 nucleotide sequence: TGTGCCAGCAGCTTAGGAGGGTTCGAGGGACTTAACTATGGCTACACCTTC. Its protein is CASSLGGFEGLNYGYTF.